The T cell receptor (beta chain) under discussion was sequenced for a study of blood T cell repertoires in COVID-19. As for the study in general: Donors in the United States, Italy and Spain gave samples during acute or convalescent COVID-19. The analysed material was cDNA or gDNA that came from T cells, B-cell-depleted T cells, or PBMCs.

The CDR3 has 16 amino acids. With 1 base removed from V and 3 bases from J, the gap between germline ends came to 13 bases. From germline, CDR1 is PRHDT and CDR2 FYEKMQ (reference sequence). Per the original data handling: From reference gene primer amplification, estimates of nucleated cell counts were derived. Data came from immunoSEQ multiplex PCR; TCRdb stores just in-frame clones and leaves some out. V, J and clone size were drawn from that table, and D and trimming were deduced from the DNA. The repertoire holds 200,000 to 300,000 clones, with more than 80% as singletons. This clone was seen at least ten times.

The origin of this receptor is a human donor in a cohort sampled during active COVID-19. V is TRBV13 and J is TRBJ1-5; D perhaps matches TRBD1 (5 bases). The sequenced sample was peripheral blood. The CDR3 DNA is TGTGCCAGCAGCTTAGAGAGACAGAAGATCAATCAGCCCCAGCATTTT. This codes for CASSLERQKINQPQHF.